The 11 T cell receptor beta chains below all came from one sample that was sequenced in a study of blood T cells in healthy people across ages (dated by TCRdb to between 2014 and 2016). Library prep was done by 5' RACE. Sequenced on an Illumina HiSeq 2500. A second PCR of roughly 7 to 12 cycles was run with a J-beta primer mix and a sample-barcoded 5' primer. The public reads were quality trimmed at Q25 with fastp and then assembled into clones with MiXCR by TCRdb, keeping productive beta chains. All rows with the same CDR3 protein become a single entry with the most common DNA and genes. The sample includes roughly 2 million distinct CDR3 sequences, with roughly 52% observed a single time. Clones ranked in the top ten supply approximately 2.1% of the sample. The sequenced sample was blood. The receptors here all came from a woman between 40 and 55 years old in good health.

This chain joins TRBV28 and TRBJ1-2; 9 nucleotides line up with TRBD1. The CDR3 is 15 residues long. The germline V gene has CDR1 MDHEN and CDR2 SYDVKM. J gave up 3 bases and V 5 bases, and 7 bases lay outside the gene matches. CDR3 nucleotides: TGTGCCAGCAGTACAACAGGGGGCGTCTACTATGGCTACACCTTC. Amino acid sequence: CASSTTGGVYYGYTF.

This clonotype was counted between two and nine times. CDR3 in DNA: TGTGCCAGCAGCGCCCAAACAGGGTACGACGAGCAGTACTTC. This translates into CASSAQTGYDEQYF. The chain links TRBV7-2 to TRBJ2-7, with D perhaps matching TRBD1 (6 bases). The germline V and J ends were trimmed by 5 bases and 5 bases, with 16 bases remaining between them. The length of the CDR3 is 14 residues. The germline CDR1 and CDR2 sequences are SGHTA and FQGNSA.

The V and J genes are TRBV20-1 and TRBJ2-6, with 8 positions matching TRBD2. The CDR3 contains 17 residues. Trimming at V came to 3 bases and at J to 0 bases, leaving 7 bases not matched to a gene. In germline, CDR1 is DFQATT, CDR2 SNEGSKA (reference sequence). CDR3 residues: CSARRVAGSSGANVLTF. The CDR3 nucleotides read TGCAGTGCTAGGAGGGTAGCGGGAAGCTCTGGGGCCAACGTCCTGACTTTC.

This clonotype was seen more than once but under ten times. The chain is built from TRBV20-1 and TRBJ2-7, with TRBD1 identical over 9 bases. This CDR3 is built from 15 residues. V lost 0 bases, J lost 3 bases, and 6 bases stayed unmatched. CDR1 is DFQATT and CDR2 is SNEGSKA in the germline V gene (reference sequence). The CDR3 sequence is CSARDDRGVLYEQYF. The CDR3 DNA sequence: TGCAGTGCTAGAGACGACAGGGGGGTGCTCTACGAGCAGTACTTC.

This clonotype was detected only once. This chain joins TRBV20-1 and TRBJ2-5; D possibly corresponds to TRBD1 (5 bases). This CDR3 comprises 15 residues. V shed 4 bases and J shed 2 bases, with 17 bases lying between them. Germline V gene lookup returns CDR1 DFQATT and CDR2 SNEGSKA (reference sequence). CDR3 loop: CSAKVGRSLQETQYF. Here the CDR3 DNA reads TGCAGTGCTAAGGTGGGGCGCTCACTGCAAGAGACCCAGTACTTC.

The V and J genes are TRBV7-2 and TRBJ2-3; 10 bases agree with TRBD2. Germline CDR1 SGHTA, CDR2 FQGNSA. V dropped 3 bases and J dropped 2; count of bases not matched to a gene: 11. The CDR3 loop spans 18 amino acids. The CDR3 DNA reads TGTGCCAGCAGCTTTTTGGTAGCGGGGGGATCCCCCACAGATACGCAGTATTTT. Translation gives CASSFLVAGGSPTDTQYF.

In DNA, the CDR3 is TGTGCCAGCTCACTCACCGGGACTAGCAGAGGATCCTACAATGAGCAGTTCTTC. Translation gives CASSLTGTSRGSYNEQFF. V is TRBV18 and J is TRBJ2-1, with TRBD2 identical over 9 bases. This CDR3 comprises 18 residues. Germline CDR1 KGHSH, CDR2 LQKENI. Trimming removed 4 bases from V and 1 base from J; junction bases left unmatched: 11.

The rearrangement joins TRBV28 to TRBJ1-5, with 10 bases fitting TRBD1. CDR1 MDHEN and CDR2 SYDVKM come from the germline V gene. The CDR3 length is 17 residues. V gave up 6 bases and J gave up 5 bases; unmatched junction bases: 13. In nucleotides, the CDR3 is TGTGCCAGCAGCCTCCCGGGACAGGGGAACTGGTATCAGCCCCAGCATTTT. Residues: CASSLPGQGNWYQPQHF.

This clonotype was counted a few times. V is TRBV7-2 and J is TRBJ2-7; a possible D gene is TRBD2 (6 bases). The CDR3 is made up of 14 amino acids. The germline gives CDR1 SGHTA, CDR2 FQGNSA. The V gene lost 5 bases and the J gene lost 7 bases, with 18 bases spanning the gap. The CDR3 DNA sequence: TGTGCCAGCAGCCCCGGAGGGCGTTGGCTAGAGCAGTACTTC. It codes for CASSPGGRWLEQYF.

This clonotype was seen repeatedly, ten times or more. CDR3 amino acids: CATSGDGNQPQHF. In DNA, the CDR3 is TGTGCCACCAGCGGGGACGGGAATCAGCCCCAGCATTTT. The chain is built from TRBV15 and TRBJ1-5, with TRBD1 as a possible D gene (5 bases). CDR3 size: 13 residues. Trimming took 5 bases from V and 4 from J, leaving 9 bases between them. From germline, CDR1 is LNHNV and CDR2 YYDKDF (reference sequence).

The V call is TRBV7-8, the J call TRBJ1-1, with 8 bases identical to TRBD1. With 5 bases clipped from V and 9 bases from J, the junction kept 14 bases outside the gene matches. The CDR3 runs to 15 residues. CDR1 and CDR2 from the germline V gene are SGHVS and FQNEAQ. CDR3 in amino acids: CASSTRTGSKYKAFF. The CDR3 DNA is TGTGCCAGCAGCACGAGGACAGGGTCAAAGTATAAAGCTTTCTTT.